The 25 T cell receptor beta chains reported below all come from one sample, sequenced in a study of blood T cell repertoires in COVID-19. Only in-frame clones appear in the TCRdb table, and some are missing; sequencing was by immunoSEQ multiplex PCR. This sample yields more than 200,000 clones, of which 70% to 90% are seen a single time; about 1.7% belongs to the top ten. The sample was PBMCs or T cells enriched from blood (not recorded which). Receptors originate from a man aged 40-49 years who had recovered from COVID-19.

V and J are TRBV6-5 and TRBJ1-6; TRBD1 agrees at 8 bases. J lost 5 bases, V lost 2 bases, and 5 bases had no gene match. The germline gives CDR1 MNHEY, CDR2 SVGAGI. The CDR3 runs 16 residues. The CDR3 is CASSYGTGLDNSPLHF. CDR3 DNA sequence: TGTGCCAGCAGTTACGGGACAGGCCTAGATAATTCACCCCTCCACTTT.

This chain links TRBV10-3 with TRBJ2-1, with 9 nucleotides matching TRBD1. The CDR3 loop spans 17 amino acids. J lost 8 bases, V lost 4 bases, and 15 bases had no gene match. Germline-derived CDR1 and CDR2 are ENHRY and SYGVKD. The CDR3, as DNA: TGTGCCATCAGTGTGATCCGGGGGACAGGGAGGGTCGATGAGCAGTTCTTC. The encoded protein is CAISVIRGTGRVDEQFF.

V gene TRBV7-3 combines with J gene TRBJ2-7; TRBD2 matches at 7 bases. The length of the CDR3 is 13 residues. Germline V gene data show CDR1 as SGHTA and CDR2 as FQGTGA. Unmatched junction bases numbered 9, after V lost 5 bases and J lost 8 bases. CDR3 sequence reads: CASSLGLAEKQYF. The CDR3 DNA sequence: TGTGCCAGCAGCCTGGGCCTAGCGGAGAAGCAGTACTTC.

The chain carries TRBV5-1 and TRBJ1-2; D is unclear. This CDR3 comprises 14 residues. With 0 bases removed from V and 4 bases from J, the gap between germline ends came to 10 bases. Germline V gene lookup returns CDR1 SGHRS and CDR2 YFSETQ. In DNA, the CDR3 is TGCGCCAGCAGCTTGGAGACCTCGGGCTATGGCTACACCTTC. This translates into CASSLETSGYGYTF.

The V call is TRBV4-2, the J call TRBJ1-2; D remains unclear. The V end lost 1 base, the J end lost 3 bases, and 6 bases lay between the germline ends. This CDR3 contains 13 residues. The germline V gene has CDR1 LGHNA and CDR2 YNFKEQ. The CDR3 nucleotides read TGTGCCAGCAGCCAAGCAGGATACTATGGCTACACCTTC. It encodes CASSQAGYYGYTF.

As to this clone: It is unclear where the CDR3 begins or ends on the DNA, so no DNA is shown, and the CDR3 is as TCRdb lists it. This chain uses TRBV19 with TRBJ2-2; the table calls TRBD2, which could not be checked here. The germline V gene encodes CDR1 LNHDA and CDR2 SQIVND (reference sequence). With termini counted, the CDR3 has 13 amino acids. The CDR3 protein is CASTSGDHGELFF.

The genes are TRBV9 and TRBJ2-1; TRBD2 is a possible D gene (6 bases). The CDR3 is made up of 16 amino acids. CDR1 is SGDLS, CDR2 YYNGEE, per germline. Trimming shortened V by 0 bases and J by 4 bases, and 14 bases separated the two germline ends. CDR3 DNA sequence: TGTGCCAGCAGCGTAGTGGGACTTGAGGGATACAATGAGCAGTTCTTC. Protein: CASSVVGLEGYNEQFF.

The chain's CDR3 is CASSHLTGTRRSNYGYTF. CDR3 bases: TGTGCCAGCAGCCATCTCACCGGGACTCGGAGGTCTAACTATGGCTACACCTTC. This chain joins TRBV3-1 (or the pseudogene TRBV3-2) and TRBJ1-2; maybe TRBD1 (5 bases). The germline CDR1 and CDR2 sequences are LGHDT and YNNKEL (reference sequence). The CDR3 spans 18 residues. V lost 3 bases and J 0 bases, leaving 20 bases between the germline ends.

V and J are TRBV10-3 and TRBJ1-1; D not certain. The V and J ends lost 5 bases and 4 bases respectively, with 5 bases between them. The CDR3 has 11 residues. From germline, CDR1 is ENHRY and CDR2 SYGVKD. Here the CDR3 reads CAISRSTEAFF. DNA for the CDR3: TGTGCCATCAGTAGGAGCACTGAAGCTTTCTTT.

The chain employs TRBV24-1 and TRBJ2-1, with a tentative D call TRBD2 (6 bases). There are 12 residues in the CDR3. Germline CDR1 is KGHDR and CDR2 is SFDVKD. V lost 5 bases, J lost 8 bases, and 9 bases lay in between. The chain's CDR3 is CATSGSSDEQFF. The DNA of the CDR3 is TGTGCCACCAGTGGGTCTAGCGATGAGCAGTTCTTC.

V is TRBV6-2 or TRBV6-3 and J is TRBJ2-7; no reliable D call. This CDR3 has 14 residues. Trimming removed 0 bases at V and 0 bases at J, with 6 bases between. CDR1 is MNHEY, CDR2 SVGEGT, per germline. CDR3: CASSYSTLSYEQYF. As DNA, the CDR3 is TGTGCCAGCAGTTACTCGACACTCTCCTACGAGCAGTACTTC.

The chain recombines TRBV6-5 with TRBJ2-1; tentative D call: TRBD2 (6 bases). Germline V gene lookup returns CDR1 MNHEY and CDR2 SVGAGI. The V gene lost 2 bases and the J gene lost 7 bases, with 18 bases spanning the gap. The length of the CDR3 is 16 residues. The DNA of the CDR3 is TGTGCCAGCAGTTACGCTAGCGCGAGGTTGGGGAATGAGCAGTTCTTC. This translates into CASSYASARLGNEQFF.

In DNA, the CDR3 is TGTGCCAGCAGCTTAGACGGCAGGGAAAGCTACGAGCAGTACTTC. This codes for CASSLDGRESYEQYF. The chain carries TRBV7-9 and TRBJ2-7, with a possible D match to TRBD1 (5 bases). The germline CDR1 and CDR2 sequences are SEHNR and FQNEAQ (reference sequence). This CDR3 comprises 15 residues. V was shortened by 1 base and J by 3 bases, with 13 bases between the two germline ends.

Here the CDR3 reads CASSPRQGSEAFF. As DNA, the CDR3 is TGTGCCAGCAGCCCGCGACAGGGATCTGAAGCTTTCTTT. The chain links TRBV7-2 to TRBJ1-1; 7 nucleotides align to TRBD1. This CDR3 is built from 13 residues. Germline trimming cut 5 bases from V and 6 bases from J; bases unmatched to any gene: 6. CDR1 is SGHTA and CDR2 is FQGNSA in the germline V gene. Drawing the rest from reference TRBV7-2 and TRBJ1-1, the complete variable domain is GAGVSQSPSNKVTEKGKDVELRCDPISGHTALYWYRQSLGQGLEFLIYFQGNSAPDKSGLPSDRFSAERTGGSVSTLTIQRTQQEDSAVYLCASSPRQGSEAFFGQGTRLTVV.

The chain has TRBV7-8 and TRBJ1-2; TRBD1 matches 9 bases. Germline V gene sequence: CDR1 SGHVS, CDR2 FQNEAQ. The CDR3 has 15 residues. Trimming took 3 bases from V and 7 from J; bases not matched to a gene: 9. The CDR3 DNA sequence: TGTGCCAGCAGCTTTAAGACCGGGACAGGGCTTGGCTACACCTTC. It specifies CASSFKTGTGLGYTF.

This clone turned up a few times. This chain uses TRBV28 with TRBJ1-5, with 7 bases fitting TRBD1. CDR3 length equals 14 residues. Germline V lookup: CDR1 MDHEN, CDR2 SYDVKM. The junction had 9 bases not matched to a gene; V was cut back by 6 bases and J by 7 bases. The CDR3 nucleotides read TGTGCCAGCAGGACCCCAGGGGGTCAACAGCCCCAGCATTTT. This translates into CASRTPGGQQPQHF.

The rearrangement uses TRBV7-6 and TRBJ1-2; D uncertain. Germline-derived CDR1 and CDR2 are SGHVS and FNYEAQ. CDR3 length equals 15 residues. V shed 5 bases and J shed 2 bases, with 15 bases lying between them. CDR3 protein: CASSLSPSQNYGYTF. The DNA for the CDR3 is TGTGCCAGCAGCCTATCCCCATCCCAAAACTATGGCTACACCTTC.

The rearrangement uses TRBV9 and TRBJ1-3, with 9 bases matching TRBD1. CDR1 SGDLS and CDR2 YYNGEE come from the germline V gene. This CDR3 has 15 residues. V was pared by 3 bases and J by 2 bases, with 3 bases of the junction left unmatched. CDR3 coding DNA: TGTGCCAGCAGCGCCGGGACAGGGCCTGGAAACACCATATATTTT. It translates to CASSAGTGPGNTIYF.

The chain recombines TRBV3-1 (or the pseudogene TRBV3-2) with TRBJ1-5; 7 positions match TRBD1. With V trimmed by 4 bases and J by 6 bases, 9 bases remained unmatched. The germline gives CDR1 LGHDT, CDR2 YNNKEL (reference sequence). The CDR3 sequence is 15 residues long. The CDR3 DNA is TGTGCCAGCAGCCCAGGAGCAGGGGGAGGTCAGCCCCAGCATTTT. It codes for CASSPGAGGGQPQHF.

This chain links TRBV4-2 with TRBJ2-7, with 8 positions matching TRBD1. Germline CDR1 and CDR2: LGHNA and YNFKEQ. V was clipped by 2 bases and J by 5 bases; unmatched bases: 5. This CDR3 spans 14 amino acids. The CDR3 DNA sequence: TGTGCCAGCAGCCAACCGGACAGGGACGACGAGCAGTACTTC. The encoded protein is CASSQPDRDDEQYF.

This sequence joins TRBV6-5 and TRBJ2-7, with TRBD2 matching over 10 bases. J gave up 0 bases and V 5 bases, and 4 bases lay outside the gene matches. CDR1 and CDR2 from the germline V gene are MNHEY and SVGAGI. CDR3 length: 15 amino acids. CDR3: CASSPTSGISYEQYF. The CDR3 coding sequence is TGTGCCAGCAGTCCCACTAGCGGGATCTCCTACGAGCAGTACTTC.

This chain uses TRBV7-7 with TRBJ1-2, with D maybe TRBD1 (5 bases). The CDR3 sequence is 15 residues long. With 1 base removed from V and 0 bases from J, the gap between germline ends came to 9 bases. CDR1 and CDR2 from the germline V gene are SSHAT and FNYEAQ (reference sequence). CDR3: CASSLGGQTNYGYTF. The CDR3 DNA follows: TGTGCCAGCAGCTTAGGTGGACAAACTAACTATGGCTACACCTTC.

The rearrangement joins TRBV6-5 to TRBJ1-1; D is possibly TRBD1 (6 bases). This CDR3 spans 13 amino acids. Germline assignment: CDR1 MNHEY and CDR2 SVGAGI. V was trimmed by 2 bases and J by 4 bases, leaving 8 bases between them. This CDR3 is CASSYTDSTEAFF. The CDR3 coding sequence is TGTGCCAGCAGTTACACGGACAGCACTGAAGCTTTCTTT.

The gene calls are TRBV7-2 and TRBJ2-3; no clear D gene. The germline CDR1 and CDR2 sequences are SGHTA and FQGNSA. CDR3 length: 16 residues. V was trimmed by 2 bases and J by 1 base, leaving 13 bases between them. CDR3 DNA: TGTGCCAGCAGCTTAATCTCCGACTGGCGCACAGATACGCAGTATTTT. Translating gives CASSLISDWRTDTQYF.

This clone was detected only once. V usage is TRBV12-3 or TRBV12-4 and J usage is TRBJ2-7, with TRBD1 as a possible D gene (5 bases). The CDR3 contains 11 residues. Trimming took off 6 bases at V and 7 bases at J, with 10 bases between the two ends. CDR3 protein: CASRIGQEQYF. The CDR3 DNA sequence: TGTGCCAGCAGAATAGGACAAGAGCAGTACTTC.